Listed below are T cell receptor beta chains from one sample, sequenced in a study of human T cells and chemical hapten exposure. One entry per CDR3 protein, called by TCRdb with MiXCR from the RACE reads. The data contain some 100,000 distinct CDR3 sequences, about a tenth of them singletons. Specimen: whole blood, collected in connection with sensitization to the hapten diphenylcyclopropenone (DPC). The receptor set was obtained from a woman aged 40 to 49 with alopecia areata. Some clones in this sample may be carry-over from other donors' samples. The CDR3 runs from the conserved cysteine through the conserved F or W. A D gene is named only where the DNA matches it firmly. Where a row states a size, it is once, few, many or the class of an expanded clone; other rows omit it.

TRBV19,TRBD1,TRBJ1-5,many,TGTGCCAGTAGTCTGCCAGGGGGCAACAATCAGCCCCAGCATTTT,CASSLPGGNNQPQHF
TRBV6-5,TRBD2,TRBJ2-1,few,TGTGCCAGCAGTCCTCTAGCGGCCTCCTACAATGAGCAGTTCTTC,CASSPLAASYNEQFF
TRBV5-1,NA,TRBJ1-1,many,TGCGCCAGCAGCTTGGTCCTCGGAAAGTCAGACATAGAAGCTTTCTTT,CASSLVLGKSDIEAFF
TRBV11-2,TRBD1,TRBJ1-4,NA,TGTGCCAGCAGACGGAACCAGGGGGCTGGTGAAAAACTGTTTTTT,CASRRNQGAGEKLFF
TRBV4-3,NA,TRBJ2-5,NA,TGCGCCAGCAGCCCCCGAGTCCGAGAGACCCAGTACTTC,CASSPRVRETQYF
TRBV6-1,TRBD1,TRBJ1-5,few,TGTGCCAGCAGTGAAGGGACAGGGCAAGGACAGCCCCAGCATTTT,CASSEGTGQGQPQHF
TRBV14,NA,TRBJ1-2,few,TGTGCCAGCAGCCAGATACCCCGACTTGCGGCCCAGTTC,CASSQIPRLAAQF
TRBV20-1,TRBD2,TRBJ2-1,NA,TGCAGTGCTAGAAGACTGAGCGGGGCCTCCTACAATGAGCAGTTCTTC,CSARRLSGASYNEQFF
TRBV6-6,TRBD1,TRBJ1-6,NA,TGTGCCAGCAGACACCGACAGGGGAGCTCCTATAATTCACCCCTCCACTTT,CASRHRQGSSYNSPLHF
TRBV7-3,NA,TRBJ2-5,NA,TGTGCCAGCAGCTTAAGCCCTAGCAGGCGAGAGACCCAGTACTTC,CASSLSPSRRETQYF
TRBV6-2/TRBV6-3,NA,TRBJ1-1,many,TGTGCCAGCAGGGATCAAATGACACCGAACACTGAAGCTTTCTTT,CASRDQMTPNTEAFF
TRBV12-2,NA,TRBJ2-2,many,TGTGCAAGTCGCTTAGCTATAAAATGGGGCACCGGGGAGCTGTTTTTT,CASRLAIKWGTGELFF
TRBV28,NA,TRBJ1-1,NA,TGTGCCAGCTACCAGAGGGGGTTGAACACTGAAGCTTTCTTT,CASYQRGLNTEAFF
TRBV7-9,NA,TRBJ1-2,few,TGTGCCACCTCCCCACGGGGTCTTTTCAACTATGGCTACACCTTC,CATSPRGLFNYGYTF
TRBV7-3,TRBD2,TRBJ2-3,few,TGTGCCAGCAGCTTACCAGCGGGGGGAGGCACAGATACGCAGTATTTT,CASSLPAGGGTDTQYF
TRBV20-1,NA,TRBJ1-6,NA,TGCAGTGCTAGGCGGGACAAACTTAATTCACCCCTCCACTTT,CSARRDKLNSPLHF
TRBV27,NA,TRBJ1-2,once,TGTGCCAGCAGTCCTACAGGGAATCTTGGCTACACCTTC,CASSPTGNLGYTF
TRBV6-2/TRBV6-3,TRBD2,TRBJ2-3,many,TGTGCCAGCAGTTCGAGCGGGGGGGCCACGGATACGCAGTATTTT,CASSSSGGATDTQYF
TRBV4-3,TRBD2,TRBJ2-1,many,TGCGCCAGCAGCCAAGAGCGGGATAGCGGGGGAAATGAGCAGTTCTTC,CASSQERDSGGNEQFF
TRBV6-1,NA,TRBJ1-5,many,TGTGCCAGCCGGGACGGGTTGGGGGGGCCCCAGCATTTT,CASRDGLGGPQHF
TRBV11-2,TRBD1,TRBJ2-2,many,TGTGCCAGCAGCCCGACCCCAGGGGGTGAACGAATGGAGATAAACACCGGGGAGCTGTTTTTT,CASSPTPGGERMEINTGELFF
TRBV29-1,NA,TRBJ2-3,many,TGCAGCGTTGTGCTGGGCACAGATACGCAGTATTTT,CSVVLGTDTQYF
TRBV7-6,TRBD1,TRBJ1-6,many,TGTGCCAGCAGCCCGGAACCCACAGGGGGCAGAAGCTCCTATAATTCACCCCTCCACTTT,CASSPEPTGGRSSYNSPLHF
TRBV4-3,TRBD2,TRBJ2-3,NA,TGCGCCAGCAGCCAACCGGAGGTAGCGGGGGGGCCCAGGGCAGATACGCAGTATTTT,CASSQPEVAGGPRADTQYF
TRBV9,NA,TRBJ1-2,NA,TGTGCCAGCAGCGTAGAGGGGCGGAACTATGGCTACACCTTC,CASSVEGRNYGYTF
TRBV6-5,TRBD1,TRBJ1-1,few,TGTGCCAGCAGTTACTTCCGGACAGGCGACGTAGAAGCTTTCTTT,CASSYFRTGDVEAFF
TRBV12-3/TRBV12-4,NA,TRBJ1-1,few,TGTGCCAGCAATAAGGTAGAGTCTGAAGCTTTCTTT,CASNKVESEAFF
TRBV10-3,TRBD1,TRBJ1-6,many,TGTGCCATTTCCGAGACAGGGCCTAAAAATTCACCCCTCCACTTT,CAISETGPKNSPLHF
TRBV4-3,NA,TRBJ1-4,many,TGCGCCAGCAGCCAAGAGGGGCAGGGATGGGAAAAACTGTTTTTT,CASSQEGQGWEKLFF
TRBV4-3,TRBD2,TRBJ2-1,NA,TGCGCCAGCAGCCAACGCGGAGGACTAGCGGGGGGCAATGAGCAGTTCTTC,CASSQRGGLAGGNEQFF
TRBV6-2/TRBV6-3,NA,TRBJ1-2,NA,TGTGCCAGCAGGTCTAATTCTCCGGGCTACACCTTC,CASRSNSPGYTF
TRBV7-3,TRBD1,TRBJ1-4,NA,TGTGCCAGCAGCCTCGGGACAGGGAATGAAAAACTGTTTTTT,CASSLGTGNEKLFF
TRBV5-1,NA,TRBJ1-1,NA,TGCGCCAGCAGCTTGGAGTCCCCCCTGAACACTGAAGCTTTCTTT,CASSLESPLNTEAFF
TRBV29-1,TRBD1,TRBJ2-5,few,TGCAGCGTGAAGGGGACAGGGACAATCGGAGAGACCCAGTACTTC,CSVKGTGTIGETQYF
TRBV15,NA,TRBJ2-7,few,TGTGCCACCAGCAGAGAACGGGGCGCCTACGAGCAGTACTTC,CATSRERGAYEQYF
TRBV27,NA,TRBJ1-1,NA,TGTGCCAGCAGTTTGGAATATGGGGGTGGGGGTGAAGCTTTCTTT,CASSLEYGGGGEAFF
TRBV10-3,NA,TRBJ2-6,few,TGTGCCATCCTACCAAATTCGGGGGCTGGGGCCAACGTCCTGACTTTC,CAILPNSGAGANVLTF
TRBV5-6,NA,TRBJ1-5,many,TGTGCCAGCATAGCCAGGGGCCCTAGCAATCAGCCCCAGCATTTT,CASIARGPSNQPQHF
TRBV7-9,NA,TRBJ1-2,few,TGTGCCAGCAGCTTAGCCCTCGCCGCAGTTTATGGCTACACCTTC,CASSLALAAVYGYTF